This T cell receptor (beta chain) was sequenced in a study of T-cell memory formation after mild COVID-19. TCRdb fed the 5' RACE reads into MiXCR, producing one record per CDR3 protein. The sample lists 470,000 or so distinct CDR3 sequences; 15% to 20% were seen once. This clonotype appeared a few times. Its antigen is unidentified. CDR1 SGHRS and CDR2 YFSETQ come from the germline V gene. V dropped 0 bases and J dropped 3 bases, with 12 bases sitting between them. The CDR3 loop spans 15 amino acids. Study-wide points: Of the contracting clones, CD4+ ones lay mainly in CM and EM, and CD8+ ones in EMRA.

The rearrangement joins TRBV5-1 to TRBJ1-1, with a tentative D call TRBD1 (6 bases). Sequencing was performed on PBMCs or a T cell subset sorted from them (not recorded which). The TCR sequence derives from an adult woman who had mild COVID-19 (a few samples of this study predate the infection). Cell type and time point are not known. The CDR3 spells CASSLEQGSYTEAFF. For the CDR3, the DNA is TGCGCCAGCAGCTTGGAGCAGGGGTCGTACACTGAAGCTTTCTTT.